This T cell receptor (beta chain) was retrieved from a study of blood T cells in healthy people across ages. Study outcomes and limitations: PBMCs that were unsorted prevented a conclusive naive versus antigen-experienced comparison.

Isolation of PBMCs gave at least 7 million cells per sample. A note on this clonotype: What it recognizes is unknown. One end of the junction fails to match germline, which may point to a read error.

Using a J-beta primer mix together with a sample-barcoded 5' primer, a second PCR was run for about 6 to 12 cycles. TCRdb independently ran MiXCR on the 5' RACE reads; one entry per CDR3 protein. The data contain roughly 800,000 distinct CDR3 sequences, nearly 60% of them singletons. Germline V gives CDR1 MNHEY, CDR2 SVGEGT. The CDR3 covers 17 residues. The sample consisted of blood. The TCR sequence derives from a man aged 30 to 39 in good health. The gene calls are TRBV6-2 or TRBV6-3 and TRBJ2-5, with 13 bases aligning to TRBD2. The CDR3 DNA follows: TGTGCCAGCCGTTACGGACGCGGACTAGCGGGAGAAGAGACCCAGTACTTC. Translating gives CASRYGRGLAGEETQYF.